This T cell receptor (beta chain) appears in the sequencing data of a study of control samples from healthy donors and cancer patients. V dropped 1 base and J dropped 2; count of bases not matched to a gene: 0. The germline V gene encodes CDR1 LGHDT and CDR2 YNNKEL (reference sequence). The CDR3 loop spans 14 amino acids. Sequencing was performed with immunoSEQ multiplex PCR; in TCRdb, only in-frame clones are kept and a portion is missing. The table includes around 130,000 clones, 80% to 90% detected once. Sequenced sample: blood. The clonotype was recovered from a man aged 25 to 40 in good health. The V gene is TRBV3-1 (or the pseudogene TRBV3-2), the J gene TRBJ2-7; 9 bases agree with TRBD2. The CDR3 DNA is TGTGCCAGCAGCCAAGGACTAGCGGCCTACGAGCAGTACTTC. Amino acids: CASSQGLAAYEQYF.